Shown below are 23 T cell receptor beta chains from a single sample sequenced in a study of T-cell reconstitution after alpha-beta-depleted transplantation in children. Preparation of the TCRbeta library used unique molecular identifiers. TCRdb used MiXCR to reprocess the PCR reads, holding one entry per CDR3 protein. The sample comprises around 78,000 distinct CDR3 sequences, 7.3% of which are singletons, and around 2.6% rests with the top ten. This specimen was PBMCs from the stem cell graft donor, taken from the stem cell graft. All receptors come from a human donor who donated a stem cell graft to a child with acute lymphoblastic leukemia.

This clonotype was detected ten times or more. The CDR3: CASSLEAGKGFF. CDR3 in DNA: TGTGCCAGCAGCTTAGAGGCAGGGAAAGGTTTCTTT. The V gene is TRBV7-2, the J gene TRBJ1-1, with D perhaps TRBD1 (5 bases). The CDR3 contains 12 residues. The V end lost 1 base, the J end lost 13 bases, and 13 bases lay between the germline ends. Germline-derived CDR1 and CDR2 are SGHTA and FQGNSA.

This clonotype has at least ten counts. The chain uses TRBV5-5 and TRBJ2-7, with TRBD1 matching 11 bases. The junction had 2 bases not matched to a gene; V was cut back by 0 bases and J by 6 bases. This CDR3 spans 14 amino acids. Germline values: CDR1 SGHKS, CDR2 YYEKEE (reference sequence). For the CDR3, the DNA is TGTGCCAGCAGCTTGGAGGGGACAGGGGGCGAGCAGTACTTC. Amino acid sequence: CASSLEGTGGEQYF.

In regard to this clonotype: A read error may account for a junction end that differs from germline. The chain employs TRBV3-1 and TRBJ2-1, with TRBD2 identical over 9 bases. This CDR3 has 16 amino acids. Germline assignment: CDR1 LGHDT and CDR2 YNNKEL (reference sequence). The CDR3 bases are TGTGCCATCAGCCTTGGGGCGGGGGGGCCTTTGAATGAGCAGTTCTTC. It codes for CAISLGAGGPLNEQFF.

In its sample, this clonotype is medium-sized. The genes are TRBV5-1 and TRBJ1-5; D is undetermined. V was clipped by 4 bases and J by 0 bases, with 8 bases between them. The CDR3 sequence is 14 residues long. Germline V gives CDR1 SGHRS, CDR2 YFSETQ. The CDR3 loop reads CASSPGDSNQPQHF. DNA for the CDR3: TGCGCCAGCAGCCCCGGGGATAGCAATCAGCCCCAGCATTTT.

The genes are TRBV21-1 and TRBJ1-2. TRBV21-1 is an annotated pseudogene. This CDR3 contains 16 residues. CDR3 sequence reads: CASSKEREQSNYGYTF. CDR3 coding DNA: TGTGCCAGCAGCAAAGAAAGAGAACAGTCTAACTATGGCTACACCTTC.

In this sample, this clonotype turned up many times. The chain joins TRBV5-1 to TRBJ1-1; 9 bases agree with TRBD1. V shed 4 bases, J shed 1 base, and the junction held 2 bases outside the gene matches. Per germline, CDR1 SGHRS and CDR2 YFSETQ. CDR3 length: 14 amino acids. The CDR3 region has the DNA TGCGCCAGCAGCCCGGGACAGGGGAACACTGAAGCTTTCTTT. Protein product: CASSPGQGNTEAFF.

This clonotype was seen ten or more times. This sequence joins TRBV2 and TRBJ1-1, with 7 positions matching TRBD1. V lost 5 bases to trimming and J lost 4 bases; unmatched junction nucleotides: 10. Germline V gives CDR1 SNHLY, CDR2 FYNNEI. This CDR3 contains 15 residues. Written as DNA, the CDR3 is TGTGCCAGCAGTCCCTTCACAGGGGCGAGCACTGAAGCTTTCTTT. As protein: CASSPFTGASTEAFF.

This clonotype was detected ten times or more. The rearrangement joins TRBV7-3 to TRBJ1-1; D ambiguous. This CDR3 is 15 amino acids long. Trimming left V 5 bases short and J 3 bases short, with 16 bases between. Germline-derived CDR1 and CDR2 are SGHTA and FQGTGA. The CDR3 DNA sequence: TGTGCCAGCAGCATGCTGCAGGTTGGGGACACTGAAGCTTTCTTT. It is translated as CASSMLQVGDTEAFF.

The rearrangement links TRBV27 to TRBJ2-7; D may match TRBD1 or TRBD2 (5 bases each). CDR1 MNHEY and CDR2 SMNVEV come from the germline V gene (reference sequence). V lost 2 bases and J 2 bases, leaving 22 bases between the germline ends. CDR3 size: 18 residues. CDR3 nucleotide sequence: TGTGCCAGCAGTTTACGCCGACGCCGGGACGGCCGTCCCTACGAGCAGTACTTC. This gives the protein CASSLRRRRDGRPYEQYF.

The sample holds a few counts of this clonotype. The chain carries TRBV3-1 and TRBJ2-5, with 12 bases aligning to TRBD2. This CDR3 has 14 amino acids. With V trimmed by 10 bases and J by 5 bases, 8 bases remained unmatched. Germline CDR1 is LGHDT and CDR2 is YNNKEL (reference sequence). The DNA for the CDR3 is TGTGCCACCTTTTCTAGCGGGGGGGCGGAGACCCAGTACTTC. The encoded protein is CATFSSGGAETQYF.

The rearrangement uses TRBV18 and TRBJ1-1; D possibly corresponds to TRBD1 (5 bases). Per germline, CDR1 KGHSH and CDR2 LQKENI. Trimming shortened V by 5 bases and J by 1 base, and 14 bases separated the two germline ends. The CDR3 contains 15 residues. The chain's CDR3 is CASSSMGTANTEAFF. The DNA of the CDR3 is TGTGCCAGCTCATCCATGGGGACCGCGAACACTGAAGCTTTCTTT.

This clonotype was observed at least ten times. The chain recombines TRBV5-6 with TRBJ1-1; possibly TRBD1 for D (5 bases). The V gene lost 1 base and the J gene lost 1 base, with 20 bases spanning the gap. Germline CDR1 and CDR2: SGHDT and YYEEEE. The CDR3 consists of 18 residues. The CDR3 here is CASSLYRGIGRRNTEAFF. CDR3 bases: TGTGCCAGCAGCTTGTATCGGGGGATAGGTCGAAGGAACACTGAAGCTTTCTTT.

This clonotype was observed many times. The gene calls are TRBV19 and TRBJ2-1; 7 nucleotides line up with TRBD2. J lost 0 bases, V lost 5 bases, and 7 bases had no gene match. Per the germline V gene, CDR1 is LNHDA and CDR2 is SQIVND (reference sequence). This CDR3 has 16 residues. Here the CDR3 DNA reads TGTGCCAGTAGTTCCAGCGGGGCCCTCTCCTACAATGAGCAGTTCTTC. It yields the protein CASSSSGALSYNEQFF.

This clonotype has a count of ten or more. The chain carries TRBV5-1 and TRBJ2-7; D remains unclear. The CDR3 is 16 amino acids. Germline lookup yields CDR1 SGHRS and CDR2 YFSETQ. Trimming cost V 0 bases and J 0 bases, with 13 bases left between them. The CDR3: CASSLAPARVSYEQYF. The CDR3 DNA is TGCGCCAGCAGCTTGGCCCCAGCGCGAGTCTCCTACGAGCAGTACTTC.

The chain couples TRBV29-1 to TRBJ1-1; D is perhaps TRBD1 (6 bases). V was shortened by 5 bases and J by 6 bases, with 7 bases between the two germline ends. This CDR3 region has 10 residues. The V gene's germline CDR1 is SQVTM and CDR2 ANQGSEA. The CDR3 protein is CSVTGPEAFF. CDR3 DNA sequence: TGCAGCGTTACAGGGCCTGAAGCTTTCTTT. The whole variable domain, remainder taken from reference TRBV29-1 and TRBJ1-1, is SAVISQKPSRDICQRGTSLTIQCQVDSQVTMMFWYRQQPGQSLTLIATANQGSEATYESGFVIDKFPISRPNLTFSTLTVSNMSPEDSSIYLCSVTGPEAFFGQGTRLTVV.

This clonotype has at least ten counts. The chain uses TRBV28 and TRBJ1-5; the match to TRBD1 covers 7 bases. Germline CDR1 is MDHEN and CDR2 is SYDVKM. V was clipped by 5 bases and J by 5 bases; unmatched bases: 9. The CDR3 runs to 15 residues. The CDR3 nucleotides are TGTGCCAGCAGTGTCACAGGGGATGGCTATCAGCCCCAGCATTTT. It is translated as CASSVTGDGYQPQHF.

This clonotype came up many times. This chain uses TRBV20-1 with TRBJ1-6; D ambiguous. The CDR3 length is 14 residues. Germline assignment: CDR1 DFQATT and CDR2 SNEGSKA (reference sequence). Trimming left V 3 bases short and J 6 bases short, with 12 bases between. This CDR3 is CSASPQGSNSPLHF. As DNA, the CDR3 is TGCAGTGCTAGTCCTCAAGGGTCTAATTCACCCCTCCACTTT.

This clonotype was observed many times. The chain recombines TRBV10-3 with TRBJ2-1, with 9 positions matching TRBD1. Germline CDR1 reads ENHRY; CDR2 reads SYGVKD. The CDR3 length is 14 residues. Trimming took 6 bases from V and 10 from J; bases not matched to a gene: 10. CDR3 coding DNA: TGTGCCATCAGACCGGGACAGGGCCTCGAGGAGCAGTTCTTC. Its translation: CAIRPGQGLEEQFF.

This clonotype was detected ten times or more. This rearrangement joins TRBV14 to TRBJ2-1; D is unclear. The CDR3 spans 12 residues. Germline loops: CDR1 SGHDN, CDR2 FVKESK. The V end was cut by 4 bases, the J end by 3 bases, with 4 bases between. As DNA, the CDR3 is TGTGCCAGCAGCCCAAACTACAATGAGCAGTTCTTC. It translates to CASSPNYNEQFF. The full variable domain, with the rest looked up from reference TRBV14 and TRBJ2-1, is EAGVTQFPSHSVIEKGQTVTLRCDPISGHDNLYWYRRVMGKEIKFLLHFVKESKQDESGMPNNRFLAERTGGTYSTLKVQPAELEDSGVYFCASSPNYNEQFFGPGTRLTVL.

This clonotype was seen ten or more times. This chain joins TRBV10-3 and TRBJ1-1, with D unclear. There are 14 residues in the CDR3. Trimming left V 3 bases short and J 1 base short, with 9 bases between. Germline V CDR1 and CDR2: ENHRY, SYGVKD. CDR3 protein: CAISDGPPNTEAFF. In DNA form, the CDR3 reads TGTGCCATCAGTGATGGCCCGCCGAACACTGAAGCTTTCTTT.

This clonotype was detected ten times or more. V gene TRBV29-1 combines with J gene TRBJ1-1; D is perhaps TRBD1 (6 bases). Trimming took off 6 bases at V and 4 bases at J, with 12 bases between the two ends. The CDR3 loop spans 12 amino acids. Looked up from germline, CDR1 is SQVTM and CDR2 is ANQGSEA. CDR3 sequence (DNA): TGCAGCGTCAAACAGGGAACCACTGAAGCTTTCTTT. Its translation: CSVKQGTTEAFF.

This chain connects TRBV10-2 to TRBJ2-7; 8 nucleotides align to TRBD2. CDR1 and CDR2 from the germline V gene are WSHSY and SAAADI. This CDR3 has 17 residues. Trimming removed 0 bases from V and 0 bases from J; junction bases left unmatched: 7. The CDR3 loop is CASSESTLAGNSYEQYF. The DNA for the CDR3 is TGCGCCAGCAGTGAGTCGACATTAGCGGGGAACTCCTACGAGCAGTACTTC.

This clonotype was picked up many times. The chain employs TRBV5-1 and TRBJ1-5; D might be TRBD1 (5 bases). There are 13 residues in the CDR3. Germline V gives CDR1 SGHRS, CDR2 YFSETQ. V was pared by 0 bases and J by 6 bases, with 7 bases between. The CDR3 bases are TGCGCCAGCAGCTTGGATACAGGTCAGCCCCAGCATTTT. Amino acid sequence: CASSLDTGQPQHF.